This TCR beta chain comes out of a study of cytomegalovirus exposure and HLA in healthy donors. Findings and caveats of the study: The number of N-insertions in an Asian-associated ancestry cluster was reportedly below the roughly 660-donor mean in a later analysis. A later analysis associated 15,000 or so TCR beta sequences with HLA alleles at a 0.05 false discovery rate.

The PCR used 60 Vbeta and 13 Jbeta primers. Sequencing used immunoSEQ multiplex PCR; TCRdb keeps in-frame clones, though not all of them. This listing includes over 100,000 clones. Concerning this clone itself: Its antigen is as yet unknown.

The CDR3 runs 14 residues. The germline V gene encodes CDR1 SGHNT and CDR2 YYREEE (reference sequence). V lost 5 bases, J lost 3 bases, and 6 bases stayed unmatched. This chain joins TRBV5-4 and TRBJ1-2, with 8 nucleotides matching TRBD1. The source is a woman in her thirties or forties in good health and CMV-seropositive. The sequenced material came from PBMCs. Here the CDR3 reads CASSSGTGDYGYTF. Written as DNA, the CDR3 is TGTGCCAGCAGTTCCGGGACAGGAGACTATGGCTACACCTTC.